A single sample is the source of the 11 T cell receptor beta chains below, sequenced in a study of T cells expressing NK-cell markers (dated by TCRdb to about 2020). Libraries were built with 5' RACE. The sample was run on an Illumina HiSeq 2000. The reads, reprocessed by TCRdb, yield one row per CDR3 protein sequence and no DNA. The sample table holds 200,000 to 300,000 distinct CDR3 sequences. The ten largest clonotypes hold 4% to 4.5% of the sample. Material: blood T cells: a sorted CD56 or NKG2C T cell subset, CD4+ or CD8+ T cells, or bulk PBMC T cells (not recorded which). The source is a woman between 18 and 70 years old in good health.

J is TRBJ1-1 and V is TRBV7-2. The germline V gene has CDR1 SGHTA and CDR2 FQGNSA. This CDR3 region has 14 residues. The CDR3 spells CASSLSSGSTEAFF.

The rearrangement joins TRBV7-3 to TRBJ2-3; lacking DNA, the TRBD2 call made by TCRdb goes unchecked. Germline CDR1 and CDR2: SGHTA and FQGTGA. The CDR3 is made up of 18 amino acids. The CDR3 is CASSLMVSGGGEGDTQYF. Filled out from reference TRBV7-3 and TRBJ2-3, the complete variable domain reads GAGVSQTPSNKVTEKGKYVELRCDPISGHTALYWYRQSLGQGPEFLIYFQGTGAADDSGLPNDRFFAVRPEGSVSTLKIQRTERGDSAVYLCASSLMVSGGGEGDTQYFGPGTRLTVL.

The CDR3 loop is CASSPVAGYNEQFF. V usage is TRBV5-1 and J usage is TRBJ2-1; the D call from TCRdb, TRBD2, cannot be confirmed without DNA. This CDR3 has 14 amino acids. Germline V lookup: CDR1 SGHRS, CDR2 YFSETQ.

This chain links TRBV24-1 with TRBJ2-2; TCRdb returns TRBD1, unconfirmable since there is no DNA. CDR3 size: 16 residues. Per germline, CDR1 KGHDR and CDR2 SFDVKD. The CDR3 spells CATSDNLGRTTGELFF.

The rearrangement links TRBV7-7 to TRBJ2-1; the D gene TCRdb calls, TRBD1, cannot be checked with no DNA. The CDR3 is 15 residues long. Germline V gives CDR1 SSHAT, CDR2 FNYEAQ (reference sequence). The CDR3 is CASSLGDTTYNEQFF.

J is TRBJ2-2 and V is TRBV20-1; TCRdb's D gene call, TRBD2, goes unchecked for lack of DNA. The length of the CDR3 is 15 residues. CDR1 is DFQATT, CDR2 SNEGSKA, per germline (reference sequence). CDR3 protein: CSATMSGRNTGELFF.

The gene calls are TRBV19 and TRBJ2-4; TCRdb indicates TRBD2, and absent DNA this call remains unverified. Germline-derived CDR1 and CDR2 are LNHDA and SQIVND (reference sequence). The CDR3 extends over 12 amino acids. CDR3 region: CASSARGGIQYF. The variable domain in full, completed from reference TRBV19 and TRBJ2-4, reads DGGITQSPKYLFRKEGQNVTLSCEQNLNHDAMYWYRQDPGQGLRLIYYSQIVNDFQKGDIAEGYSVSREKKESFPLTVTSAQKNPTAFYLCASSARGGIQYFGAGTRLSVL.

V and J are TRBV6-2 or TRBV6-3 and TRBJ2-1; TCRdb reports TRBD2, a call that lacks DNA to check it against. CDR3 length: 17 amino acids. The germline V gene encodes CDR1 MNHEY and CDR2 SVGEGT. CDR3 region: CASSYSVLAGIYNEQFF.

The chain carries TRBV4-2 and TRBJ2-6; TCRdb names TRBD1, which stays unverified in the absence of DNA. This CDR3 comprises 19 residues. CDR1 is LGHNA and CDR2 is YNFKEQ in the germline V gene. The CDR3 loop is CASSASWGDRGFGANVLTF.

The rearrangement links TRBV12-3 or TRBV12-4 to TRBJ2-3; absent DNA, TCRdb's TRBD1 call cannot be checked. The CDR3 is 13 residues long. The chain's CDR3 is CASRGQGRDTQYF.

This sequence joins TRBV20-1 and TRBJ1-1. The CDR3 is 14 amino acids. The germline gives CDR1 DFQATT, CDR2 SNEGSKA (reference sequence). CDR3 protein: CSASFSGTNTEAFF.